This T cell receptor beta chain originates from a study of T cells in localized non-small cell lung cancer. General observations from the study: Of the top 100 tumor clones, median 57 were in adjacent lung, 25 to 35 among its top 100. Heterogeneity is still possible, as just one tumor region was sequenced. Uninvolved nearby lung showed the greatest T cell clonality, exceeding that found in tumor.

V lost 4 bases to trimming and J lost 1 base, with 7 bases between them. The germline CDR1 and CDR2 sequences are SGHDN and FVKESK. There are 13 residues in the CDR3. With regard to this clone: The target antigen is unknown.

Assay used: immunoSEQ multiplex PCR; TCRdb lists only in-frame clones, some missing. The data show 70,000 to 95,000 clones, roughly 93% seen once. This chain links TRBV14 with TRBJ1-1; D not certain. The starting material was PBMCs, obtained before any cancer treatment. This TCR derives from a woman aged 35-70 years with stage II squamous cell lung carcinoma. The CDR3 loop is CASSPGPNTEAFF. Here the CDR3 DNA reads TGTGCCAGCAGCCCGGGCCCGAACACTGAAGCTTTCTTT.